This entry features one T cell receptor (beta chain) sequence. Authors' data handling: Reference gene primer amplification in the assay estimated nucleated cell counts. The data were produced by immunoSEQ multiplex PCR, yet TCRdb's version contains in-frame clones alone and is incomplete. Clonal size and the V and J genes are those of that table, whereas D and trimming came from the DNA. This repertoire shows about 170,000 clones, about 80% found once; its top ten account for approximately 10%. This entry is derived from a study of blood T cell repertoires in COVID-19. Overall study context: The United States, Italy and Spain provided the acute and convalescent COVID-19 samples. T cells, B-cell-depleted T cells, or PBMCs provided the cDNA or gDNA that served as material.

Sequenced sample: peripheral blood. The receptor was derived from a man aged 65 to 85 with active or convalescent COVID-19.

The CDR3 DNA is TGTGCCAGCAGTGAAGCGGACAGGGTTTTCATGTTTGGGGCCAACGTCCTGACTTTC. It encodes CASSEADRVFMFGANVLTF. This chain joins TRBV6-1 and TRBJ2-6, with 8 bases lining up with TRBD1. The V gene's germline CDR1 is MNHNS and CDR2 SASEGT. The CDR3 totals 19 residues. V shed 0 bases, J shed 3 bases, and the junction held 10 bases outside the gene matches.